This T cell receptor beta chain was recovered during a study of cytomegalovirus exposure and HLA in healthy donors. Looking at the study overall: Inside one of the first data releases sat around 80 million unique TCRs taken from HLA-typed donors. Study-level points and caveats: A later analysis linked a missense variant in DCLRE1C to the trimming of TCR beta V and J genes. Analyses of presence and absence presupposed an approximately uniform sequencing depth across donors. In a later analysis, CMV-associated beta chains were mostly HLA-associated, it appeared.

The PCR had 60 Vbeta and 13 Jbeta primers. Method: immunoSEQ multiplex PCR; TCRdb's copy keeps in-frame clones and lacks some. The sample has 100,000 to 150,000 clones; approximately 84% are singletons. CDR3 length equals 15 residues. Trimming shortened V by 3 bases and J by 4 bases, and 14 bases separated the two germline ends. Germline assignment: CDR1 SGHVS and CDR2 FNYEAQ. About this clone itself: Its antigen is undetermined.

The clonotype comes from a man between 18 and 29 years old in good health and CMV-seropositive. V and J are TRBV7-6 and TRBJ2-3; D possibly corresponds to TRBD2 (6 bases). Specimen: PBMCs. CDR3 protein: CASSLLAVGADTQYF. The CDR3 DNA is TGTGCCAGCAGCTTGTTAGCGGTTGGGGCAGATACGCAGTATTTT.